This TCR beta chain was profiled in a study of cytomegalovirus exposure and HLA in healthy donors. Study as a whole: Most genotyped donors, over 70% of about 430, had Caucasian-associated genetic ancestry. The study, taken as a whole, reports: A few CMV-associated chains proved CMV antigen-specific in vitro. Among the sequence variants, a highly shared cluster was likely an artifact of sequencing.

The PCR was carried out with 60 Vbeta primers and 13 Jbeta primers. Sequenced by immunoSEQ multiplex PCR; TCRdb stores in-frame clones only, minus some. The table shows some 200,000 clones, with roughly 80% occurring only once. This clone was counted a few times. Its antigen is as yet unknown. Sequencing was done on a sample of PBMCs. This TCR was sampled from a man aged 35 to 55 in good health and CMV-seronegative.

The CDR3 reads CASSFRGGNTEAFF. CDR3 DNA: TGCGCCAGCAGCTTCCGGGGGGGGAACACTGAAGCTTTCTTT. The chain carries TRBV5-1 and TRBJ1-1, with D perhaps matching TRBD1 (5 bases). This CDR3 spans 14 amino acids. Looked up from germline, CDR1 is SGHRS and CDR2 is YFSETQ. Trimming cost V 2 bases and J 1 base, with 9 bases left between them.